These 16 T cell receptor beta chains originate from one sample sequenced in a study of T cell clonality in common variable immunodeficiency. Assay used: immunoSEQ multiplex PCR; TCRdb lists only in-frame clones, some missing. Sampling found 35,000 to 50,000 clones, none seen once. Sequencing used peripheral blood mononuclear cells. Receptors were obtained from a person aged 18-70 years in good health.

This clone was seen many times. The read terminates 3 residues ahead of where the CDR3 ends, so the germline J gene completes it. The chain uses TRBV5-4 and TRBJ2-5; D remains unclear. Germline V gives CDR1 SGHNT, CDR2 YYREEE (reference sequence). V was clipped by 2 bases and J by 5 bases, with 10 bases between them. This CDR3 spans 13 amino acids. The part of the CDR3 DNA that was read is TGTGCCAGCAGCTTACAAGGGTACGAGACC. Amino acids: CASSLQGYET. In full, the CDR3 is CASSLQGYETQYF. Using reference TRBV5-4 and TRBJ2-5 for the parts outside the CDR3, the full variable domain is ETGVTQSPTHLIKTRGQQVTLRCSSQSGHNTVSWYQQALGQGPQFIFQYYREEENGRGNFPPRFSGLQFPNYSSELNVNALELDDSALYLCASSLQGYETQYFGPGTRLLVL.

This clone occurred many times. The read ends 3 residues before the CDR3 terminus; that terminus is restored from the germline J gene. This chain connects TRBV11-2 to TRBJ1-5, with 9 positions matching TRBD1. This CDR3 is built from 15 residues. Germline CDR1 is SGHAT and CDR2 is FQNNGV. V dropped 3 bases and J dropped 2; count of bases not matched to a gene: 2. The CDR3 loop reads CASSLGDRGNQPQHF. The sequenced part of the CDR3 DNA is TGTGCCAGCAGCTTGGGGGACAGGGGCAATCAGCCC.

The sample holds many counts of this clone. The read terminates 3 residues ahead of where the CDR3 ends, so the germline J gene completes it. The V call is TRBV7-9, the J call TRBJ1-2, with 8 positions matching TRBD1. V trimming: 3 bases; J trimming: 6 bases; junction bases outside the gene matches: 3. CDR1 and CDR2 from the germline V gene are SEHNR and FQNEAQ (reference sequence). This CDR3 contains 13 residues. CDR3 region: CASSFSGGHGYTF. CDR3 DNA, as far as it was read: TGTGCCAGCAGCTTCTCAGGGGGCCATGGC.

This clone was detected many times. The read finishes 3 residues shy of the CDR3 end, and the germline J gene is used to complete it. The chain has TRBV9 and TRBJ2-6; TRBD1 matches 9 bases. J lost 2 bases, V lost 3 bases, and 12 bases had no gene match. In germline, CDR1 is SGDLS, CDR2 YYNGEE. The CDR3 contains 19 residues. The covered CDR3 bases are TGTGCCAGCAGCGCAGCTACTTGGGACAGGGTTACTGGGGCCAACGTC. Translated: CASSAATWDRVTGANV. The CDR3 reads in full as CASSAATWDRVTGANVLTF.

The table lists this clone with many counts. Coverage ceases 3 residues before the CDR3 finishes, and the germline J gene fills in the end. This sequence joins TRBV20-1 and TRBJ1-5; weak D call: TRBD1 (5 bases). V lost 3 bases, J lost 6 bases, and 12 bases lay in between. Germline V lookup: CDR1 DFQATT, CDR2 SNEGSKA (reference sequence). The CDR3 has 13 residues. CDR3 DNA, as far as it was read: TGCAGTGCTAGTGGAGGGCAGGGTCAGCCC. Protein product: CSASGGQGQP. Given in full, the CDR3 is CSASGGQGQPQHF.

This clone was seen ten or more times. The CDR3 goes on 3 residues after the read ends, and that part is filled in from the germline J gene. The rearrangement joins TRBV12-5 to TRBJ2-2; a possible D gene is TRBD2 (7 bases). Trimming pared 6 bases from V and 1 base from J, leaving 15 bases between. From germline, CDR1 is LGHNT and CDR2 FRNRAP. The CDR3 contains 16 residues. The sequenced part of the CDR3 DNA is TGTGCTAGTGGAGCAGAGGGGGGGATGAACACCGGGGAG. Its protein is CASGAEGGMNTGE. The whole CDR3 protein is CASGAEGGMNTGELFF.

This clone came up many times. The read halts 3 residues ahead of the CDR3 end, with the missing end drawn from the germline J gene. V and J are TRBV12-3 or TRBV12-4 and TRBJ2-3; D possibly corresponds to TRBD1 (5 bases). V was clipped by 6 bases and J by 6 bases, with 10 bases between them. CDR3 size: 12 residues. CDR3 residues: CASSLNRDTQYF. Incomplete CDR3 DNA: TGTGCCAGCAGCCTGAACAGGGATACG.

This clone was seen at least ten times. The sequence runs out 3 residues before the end of the CDR3; the remainder is reconstructed from the germline J gene. The genes are TRBV28 and TRBJ1-2; the D gene is possibly TRBD1 (5 bases). Between the trimmed V and J ends, which lost 6 bases and 4 bases, there was a span of 12 bases. Germline loops: CDR1 MDHEN, CDR2 SYDVKM. The CDR3 extends over 13 amino acids. The chain's CDR3 is CASSGRESYGYTF. Incomplete CDR3 DNA: TGTGCCAGCAGCGGCAGGGAAAGCTATGGC.

This clone was detected a few times. The read finishes 3 residues shy of the CDR3 end, and the germline J gene is used to complete it. J is TRBJ1-4 and V is TRBV25-1, with D tentatively TRBD1 (5 bases). Deletions cut 2 bases from V and 7 bases from J, with 14 bases between. The germline gives CDR1 MGHDK, CDR2 SYGVNS. There are 15 residues in the CDR3. The sequenced CDR3 bases are TGTGCCAGCAGTGAACCCAGGGTATCGGGTGAAAAA. Encoded protein: CASSEPRVSGEK. The full CDR3 sequence reads CASSEPRVSGEKLFF. The whole variable domain, remainder taken from reference TRBV25-1 and TRBJ1-4, is EADIYQTPRYLVIGTGKKITLECSQTMGHDKMYWYQQDPGMELHLIHYSYGVNSTEKGDLSSESTVSRIRTEHFPLTLESARPSHTSQYLCASSEPRVSGEKLFFGSGTQLSVL.

This clone was recorded many times. The read terminates 3 residues ahead of where the CDR3 ends, so the germline J gene completes it. V is TRBV12-3 or TRBV12-4 and J is TRBJ2-2, with D maybe TRBD1 (6 bases). This CDR3 is 15 amino acids long. The ends were cut back, 5 bases at V and 0 bases at J, with 10 bases in the middle. The CDR3 here is CASSAGTPNTGELFF. The sequenced part of the CDR3 DNA is TGTGCCAGCAGTGCCGGGACACCGAACACCGGGGAG.

This clone was recorded many times. The CDR3 loop reads CASRARGSYGYTF. CDR3 bases read: TGTGCCAGTAGAGCCCGGGGGTCCTATGGC. The genes are TRBV19 and TRBJ1-2; tentative D call: TRBD1 (5 bases). The sequenced fragment ends 3 residues before the CDR3 boundary, so the rest is inferred from the germline J gene. Germline CDR1 LNHDA, CDR2 SQIVND (reference sequence). The V end lost 6 bases, the J end lost 4 bases, and 12 bases lay between the germline ends. The CDR3 is 13 amino acids.

Of note for this clone: The observed sequence ends 3 residues before the CDR3 terminus, with the missing tail filled in from the germline J gene. The sample has other DNA sequences that encode this CDR3 too. This chain joins TRBV18 and TRBJ1-2; possible D gene TRBD1, 5 bases. The CDR3 spans 13 residues. In germline, CDR1 is KGHSH, CDR2 LQKENI. The DNA read from the CDR3 is TGTGCCAGCTCACCACTTGTCGAGGGGATC. Residues: CASSPLVEGI. The whole CDR3 region reads CASSPLVEGIYTF.

This clone was seen repeatedly, ten times or more. The CDR3 end is not reached by the read, which stops 3 residues before it; the germline J gene fills it in. The chain carries TRBV11-3 and TRBJ2-1, with TRBD1 as a possible D gene (6 bases). The V end lost 5 bases, the J end lost 8 bases, and 19 bases lay between the germline ends. Per germline, CDR1 SGHNT and CDR2 YENEEA. The CDR3 sequence is 15 residues long. The sequenced CDR3 bases are TGTGCCAGCAGCCACGAAGATTTAACAGGGCATGAG. Its translation: CASSHEDLTGHE. In full, the CDR3 is CASSHEDLTGHEQFF. Combining the CDR3 with reference TRBV11-3 and TRBJ2-1 gives the whole variable domain EAGVVQSPRYKIIEKKQPVAFWCNPISGHNTLYWYLQNLGQGPELLIRYENEEAVDDSQLPKDRFSAERLKGVDSTLKIQPAELGDSAVYLCASSHEDLTGHEQFFGPGTRLTVL.

This clone appeared many times. Coverage ceases 3 residues before the CDR3 finishes, and the germline J gene fills in the end. This chain connects TRBV20-1 to TRBJ2-2; possible D gene TRBD1, 5 bases. This CDR3 spans 14 amino acids. Germline V gives CDR1 DFQATT, CDR2 SNEGSKA (reference sequence). Trimming left V 3 bases short and J 3 bases short, with 11 bases between. The sequenced part of the CDR3 DNA is TGCAGTGCTAGTCCCAGGGCGGACACCGGGGAG. As protein: CSASPRADTGE. The entire CDR3 is CSASPRADTGELFF.

This clone was counted ten times or more. The sequenced fragment ends 3 residues before the CDR3 boundary, so the rest is inferred from the germline J gene. The chain joins TRBV2 to TRBJ2-3, with D perhaps matching TRBD1 or TRBD2 (5 bases each). CDR1 and CDR2 from the germline V gene are SNHLY and FYNNEI. Trimming took off 6 bases at V and 6 bases at J, with 10 bases between the two ends. The CDR3 loop spans 12 amino acids. CDR3 DNA (partial): TGTGCCAGCAGCCCCGAGGGGGATACG. This codes for CASSPEGDT. The full-length CDR3 reads as CASSPEGDTQYF.

At least ten counts were recorded for this clone. From the germline J gene comes the end of the CDR3, since the read stops 3 residues before it. V gene TRBV2 combines with J gene TRBJ2-1; TRBD2 matches at 10 bases. The CDR3 is 16 residues long. The germline V gene has CDR1 SNHLY and CDR2 FYNNEI. The V segment lost 2 bases and the J segment 3 bases; nucleotides outside the gene matches: 4. Partial CDR3 DNA: TGTGCCAGCAGTGAACTAGCGGGGGCCCTCTACAATGAG. The encoded protein is CASSELAGALYNE. The CDR3 as a whole reads CASSELAGALYNEQFF.